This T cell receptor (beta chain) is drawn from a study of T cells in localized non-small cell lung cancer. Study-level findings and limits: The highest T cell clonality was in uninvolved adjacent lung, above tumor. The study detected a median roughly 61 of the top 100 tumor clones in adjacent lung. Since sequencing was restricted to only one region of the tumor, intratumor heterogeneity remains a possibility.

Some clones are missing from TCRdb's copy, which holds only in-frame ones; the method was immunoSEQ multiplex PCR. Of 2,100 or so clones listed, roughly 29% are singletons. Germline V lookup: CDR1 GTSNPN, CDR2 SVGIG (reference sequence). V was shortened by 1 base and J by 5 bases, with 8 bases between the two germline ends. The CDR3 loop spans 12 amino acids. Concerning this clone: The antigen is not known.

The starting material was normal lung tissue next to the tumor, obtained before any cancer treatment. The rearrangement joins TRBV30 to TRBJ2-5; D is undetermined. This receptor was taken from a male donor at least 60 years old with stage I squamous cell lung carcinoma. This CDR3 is CAWSEVRETQYF. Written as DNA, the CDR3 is TGTGCCTGGAGTGAGGTCCGGGAGACCCAGTACTTC.